One and the same sample provided the 28 T cell receptor beta chains below, sequenced in a study of cytomegalovirus exposure and HLA in healthy donors. Vbeta (60) and Jbeta (13) primers were used in the PCR. Profiled with immunoSEQ multiplex PCR; TCRdb holds only in-frame clones, not every one. The repertoire has hundreds of thousands of clones, 70% of them found once; the top ten carry approximately 2.5%. The specimen sequenced was PBMCs. All receptors derive from a man aged 40-49 years in good health and CMV-seropositive.

The table lists this clone with a few counts. The V gene is TRBV9, the J gene TRBJ2-7; the D is unclear. Deletions cut 7 bases from V and 2 bases from J, with 10 bases between. The CDR3 has 12 residues. Germline values: CDR1 SGDLS, CDR2 YYNGEE. The CDR3 reads CASGAGAYEQYF. In DNA, the CDR3 is TGTGCCAGCGGAGCCGGTGCCTACGAGCAGTACTTC.

The gene calls are TRBV11-2 and TRBJ1-6, with TRBD1 matching 9 bases. J lost 9 bases, V lost 5 bases, and 5 bases had no gene match. CDR3 length: 14 amino acids. Germline CDR1 is SGHAT and CDR2 is FQNNGV. The CDR3: CASSPTGGGSPLHF. In DNA form, the CDR3 reads TGTGCCAGCAGCCCTACAGGGGGCGGTTCACCCCTCCACTTT.

The gene calls are TRBV5-1 and TRBJ2-5, with 7 bases lining up with TRBD2. The CDR3 runs to 15 residues. The J segment lost 4 bases and the V segment lost 4 bases, leaving 10 bases of the junction unmatched. Germline V gene lookup returns CDR1 SGHRS and CDR2 YFSETQ. CDR3 sequence reads: CASSTGLRGRETQYF. The CDR3 DNA reads TGCGCCAGCAGCACCGGACTACGCGGGAGAGAGACCCAGTACTTC. Full variable domain (rest looked up from reference TRBV5-1 and TRBJ2-5): KAGVTQTPRYLIKTRGQQVTLSCSPISGHRSVSWYQQTPGQGLQFLFEYFSETQRNKGNFPGRFSGRQFSNSRSEMNVSTLELGDSALYLCASSTGLRGRETQYFGPGTRLLVL.

This clone was recorded a few times. The genes are TRBV7-2 and TRBJ1-2; 7 bases match TRBD1. Losses at the gene ends were 1 base for V and 5 bases for J; bases not matched to a gene: 7. The CDR3 consists of 15 residues. Per the germline V gene, CDR1 is SGHTA and CDR2 is FQGNSA. The CDR3 sequence is CASSLVGQRVYGYTF. The CDR3, as DNA: TGTGCCAGCAGCTTAGTGGGACAGAGAGTGTATGGCTACACCTTC.

The rearrangement links TRBV7-2 to TRBJ1-4; D gene uncertain. The CDR3 sequence is 13 residues long. V was clipped by 5 bases and J by 8 bases, with 12 bases between them. Germline V CDR1 and CDR2: SGHTA, FQGNSA. Written as DNA, the CDR3 is TGTGCCAGCAGCCACGAGAGGGAGGAAAAACTGTTTTTT. Protein sequence: CASSHEREEKLFF. Combining the CDR3 with reference TRBV7-2 and TRBJ1-4 gives the whole variable domain GAGVSQSPSNKVTEKGKDVELRCDPISGHTALYWYRQSLGQGLEFLIYFQGNSAPDKSGLPSDRFSAERTGGSVSTLTIQRTQQEDSAVYLCASSHEREEKLFFGSGTQLSVL.

J is TRBJ1-2 and V is TRBV25-1; D unclear. Deletions cut 4 bases from V and 4 bases from J, with 7 bases between. CDR3 length: 12 amino acids. The germline V gene has CDR1 MGHDK and CDR2 SYGVNS. The CDR3 nucleotides are TGTGCCAGCAGTGCGGGATTCTATGGCTACACCTTC. It encodes CASSAGFYGYTF.

The chain carries TRBV6-5 and TRBJ2-7, with a possible D match to TRBD2 (6 bases). CDR1 is MNHEY and CDR2 is SVGAGI in the germline V gene. The CDR3 sequence is 13 residues long. The ends were cut back, 6 bases at V and 2 bases at J, with 11 bases in the middle. CDR3 DNA: TGTGCCAGCAGCTCCTGGGGGGCCTACGAGCAGTACTTC. Protein: CASSSWGAYEQYF.

This clone was found a few times. This chain links TRBV6-1 with TRBJ2-7; tentatively, D is TRBD2 (7 bases). Germline V gene data show CDR1 as MNHNS and CDR2 as SASEGT. The CDR3 sequence is 17 residues long. Trimming took off 1 base at V and 2 bases at J, with 18 bases between the two ends. The CDR3, as DNA: TGTGCCAGCAGTGAAGAGGGGGGGGCAGGGGTAACCTACGAGCAGTACTTC. The encoded protein is CASSEEGGAGVTYEQYF.

The chain employs TRBV6-5 and TRBJ2-1; D perhaps matches TRBD2 (5 bases). Germline-derived CDR1 and CDR2 are MNHEY and SVGAGI. The V gene lost 3 bases and the J gene lost 11 bases, with 14 bases spanning the gap. CDR3 size: 13 residues. CDR3 nucleotide sequence: TGTGCCAGCAGTTATGCGGGTTTAATGAAGCAGTTCTTC. It codes for CASSYAGLMKQFF.

The rearrangement uses TRBV11-2 and TRBJ1-2; weak D call: TRBD1 (5 bases). Germline-derived CDR1 and CDR2 are SGHAT and FQNNGV. The CDR3 is 14 residues long. V lost 5 bases and J 5 bases, leaving 15 bases between the germline ends. In DNA, the CDR3 is TGTGCCAGCAGCCCCCCTGGAGGGGAGTATGGCTACACCTTC. Translating it yields CASSPPGGEYGYTF. Based on the CDR3 plus reference TRBV11-2 and TRBJ1-2, the full variable domain is EAGVAQSPRYKIIEKRQSVAFWCNPISGHATLYWYQQILGQGPKLLIQFQNNGVVDDSQLPKDRFSAERLKGVDSTLKIQPAKLEDSAVYLCASSPPGGEYGYTFGSGTRLTVV.

The rearrangement joins TRBV10-2 to TRBJ2-5, with 14 bases aligning to TRBD2. CDR3 length: 17 residues. V shed 8 bases, J shed 5 bases, and the junction held 13 bases outside the gene matches. CDR1 and CDR2 from the germline V gene are WSHSY and SAAADI. CDR3 residues: CASAFGRLAGGQETQYF. For the CDR3, the DNA is TGCGCCAGCGCCTTCGGGAGACTAGCGGGGGGGCAGGAGACCCAGTACTTC.

The V and J genes are TRBV2 and TRBJ2-1; D might be TRBD2 (6 bases). V was pared by 6 bases and J by 9 bases, with 15 bases between. CDR3 length equals 13 residues. Per the germline V gene, CDR1 is SNHLY and CDR2 is FYNNEI. The CDR3 spells CASSRRVEGEQFF. The CDR3, as DNA: TGTGCCAGCAGCCGGAGGGTGGAAGGTGAGCAGTTCTTC.

The J gene is TRBJ2-7, the V gene TRBV14, with unresolved D. This CDR3 is built from 13 residues. The V gene lost 1 base and the J gene lost 4 bases, with 8 bases spanning the gap. Germline loops: CDR1 SGHDN, CDR2 FVKESK. CDR3 in DNA: TGTGCCAGCAGCCAAGTATCGGGTTACGAGCAGTACTTC. Amino acid sequence: CASSQVSGYEQYF.

The rearrangement links TRBV27 to TRBJ2-2; 8 nucleotides align to TRBD1. Germline loops: CDR1 MNHEY, CDR2 SMNVEV (reference sequence). The CDR3 extends over 16 amino acids. V lost 0 bases, J lost 5 bases, and 5 bases stayed unmatched. The CDR3 DNA is TGTGCCAGCAGTTTATCAGCAGGGGGCTGGACCGGGGAGCTGTTTTTT. This sequence encodes CASSLSAGGWTGELFF.

The chain uses TRBV19 and TRBJ2-7; 9 positions match TRBD2. Germline V gene sequence: CDR1 LNHDA, CDR2 SQIVND (reference sequence). The CDR3 runs 15 residues. V was clipped by 4 bases and J by 2 bases; unmatched bases: 6. DNA for the CDR3: TGTGCCAGTAGTAAGGCTAGCGGGGAAACCTACGAGCAGTACTTC. This codes for CASSKASGETYEQYF.

This clone showed up just a few times. The rearrangement uses TRBV9 and TRBJ1-2, with 7 bases lining up with TRBD1. The CDR3 covers 15 residues. In germline, CDR1 is SGDLS, CDR2 YYNGEE. J gave up 5 bases and V 3 bases, and 10 bases lay outside the gene matches. The CDR3 nucleotides read TGTGCCAGCAGCGCGGGACAGTCCCCGGGGTATGGCTACACCTTC. Translated, it gives CASSAGQSPGYGYTF.

This chain connects TRBV11-2 to TRBJ1-4, with TRBD1 as a possible D gene (6 bases). Between the trimmed V and J ends, which lost 7 bases and 8 bases, there was a span of 17 bases. CDR3 length: 14 residues. The germline V gene encodes CDR1 SGHAT and CDR2 FQNNGV. CDR3 sequence (DNA): TGTGCCAGCACCGCAGGGGCAGCGGAAGAAAAACTGTTTTTT. Protein sequence: CASTAGAAEEKLFF. Full variable domain (outside the CDR3, taken from reference TRBV11-2 and TRBJ1-4): EAGVAQSPRYKIIEKRQSVAFWCNPISGHATLYWYQQILGQGPKLLIQFQNNGVVDDSQLPKDRFSAERLKGVDSTLKIQPAKLEDSAVYLCASTAGAAEEKLFFGSGTQLSVL.

This clone appeared once. V gene TRBV6-1 combines with J gene TRBJ2-7; 8 positions match TRBD1. V was pared by 10 bases and J by 0 bases, with 11 bases of the junction left unmatched. The germline CDR1 and CDR2 sequences are MNHNS and SASEGT. The CDR3 sequence is 15 residues long. DNA of the CDR3: TGTGCCACCGAGGGTCAGGGGGCCCTCTCCTACGAGCAGTACTTC. Its translation is CATEGQGALSYEQYF.

This clone appeared a few times. The V and J genes are TRBV14 and TRBJ1-4, with 12 positions matching TRBD1. The germline V gene has CDR1 SGHDN and CDR2 FVKESK. This CDR3 comprises 18 residues. V lost 4 bases to trimming and J lost 8 bases; unmatched junction nucleotides: 14. The CDR3 loop reads CASSRPAGTGGLGEKLFF. CDR3 sequence (DNA): TGTGCCAGCAGCCGACCGGCGGGGACAGGGGGCCTGGGGGAAAAACTGTTTTTT.

The rearrangement joins TRBV19 to TRBJ2-1, with a tentative D call TRBD2 (5 bases). CDR3 length: 17 amino acids. V was cut by 0 bases and J by 9 bases, with 21 bases left in between. Germline V gene data show CDR1 as LNHDA and CDR2 as SQIVND (reference sequence). CDR3 amino acids: CASSIDIDHQSRGEQFF. The CDR3 region has the DNA TGTGCCAGTAGTATAGATATAGATCACCAATCCCGGGGTGAGCAGTTCTTC.

The J gene is TRBJ2-6, the V gene TRBV4-3; no clear D. The CDR3 has 15 residues. Trimming shortened V by 5 bases and J by 3 bases, and 11 bases separated the two germline ends. The germline CDR1 and CDR2 sequences are LGHNA and YSLEER. The CDR3 region is CASSYSPDGANVLTF. The CDR3 nucleotides read TGCGCCAGCAGCTACAGTCCGGATGGGGCCAACGTCCTGACTTTC.

With regard to this clone: A read error may produce the germline difference seen at one junction end. This chain connects TRBV7-9 to TRBJ2-2; D uncertain. This CDR3 contains 12 residues. Looked up from germline, CDR1 is SEHNR and CDR2 is FQNEAQ (reference sequence). The CDR3: CSSSLSAGELFF. As DNA, the CDR3 is TGTTCCAGCAGCTTATCCGCCGGGGAGCTGTTTTTT.

J is TRBJ2-7 and V is TRBV5-8, with 7 bases that match TRBD1. The CDR3 covers 15 residues. CDR1 and CDR2 (germline): SGHTS, YDEGEE. Trimming took 4 bases from V and 7 from J; bases not matched to a gene: 14. CDR3 in amino acids: CASSRTAGTVGEQYF. DNA of the CDR3: TGTGCCAGCAGCCGTACGGCCGGGACAGTGGGTGAGCAGTACTTC.

This chain uses TRBV9 with TRBJ2-1; TRBD1 is a possible D gene (7 bases). This CDR3 is built from 14 residues. CDR1 SGDLS and CDR2 YYNGEE come from the germline V gene. V lost 3 bases to trimming and J lost 4 bases, with 11 bases between them. CDR3 in amino acids: CASSASGGYNEQFF. CDR3 in DNA: TGTGCCAGCAGCGCTTCAGGGGGGTACAATGAGCAGTTCTTC.

The V gene is TRBV5-4, the J gene TRBJ1-6, with TRBD1 identical over 9 bases. This CDR3 has 16 amino acids. Per the germline V gene, CDR1 is SGHNT and CDR2 is YYREEE (reference sequence). After removal of 4 bases from V and 10 bases from J, the junction contained 12 bases not matched to a gene. The CDR3 bases are TGTGCCAGCAGCCCGGGGTCGGACAGGGGCCCCTCACCCCTCCACTTT. This encodes CASSPGSDRGPSPLHF.

The gene calls are TRBV5-4 and TRBJ1-3; D uncertain. Germline V CDR1 and CDR2: SGHNT, YYREEE (reference sequence). CDR3 length: 11 residues. The V end was cut by 10 bases, the J end by 0 bases, with 5 bases between. The CDR3 coding sequence is TGTGCCGCGGACTCTGGAAACACCATATATTTT. It codes for CAADSGNTIYF.

This sequence joins TRBV7-2 and TRBJ2-4, with D tentatively TRBD2 (6 bases). Trimming pared 1 base from V and 7 bases from J, leaving 11 bases between. The germline V gene encodes CDR1 SGHTA and CDR2 FQGNSA. CDR3 size: 14 residues. CDR3 protein: CASSLEEGLNIQYF. The DNA for the CDR3 is TGTGCCAGCAGCTTAGAGGAGGGCTTGAACATTCAGTACTTC.

The chain employs TRBV5-1 and TRBJ2-5, with TRBD2 matching 9 bases. Germline CDR1 SGHRS, CDR2 YFSETQ. This CDR3 is built from 15 residues. Germline trimming cut 0 bases from V and 3 bases from J; bases unmatched to any gene: 3. CDR3 amino acids: CASSLASGVKETQYF. The CDR3 DNA reads TGCGCCAGCAGCTTGGCTAGCGGGGTGAAAGAGACCCAGTACTTC. Combining the CDR3 with reference TRBV5-1 and TRBJ2-5 gives the whole variable domain KAGVTQTPRYLIKTRGQQVTLSCSPISGHRSVSWYQQTPGQGLQFLFEYFSETQRNKGNFPGRFSGRQFSNSRSEMNVSTLELGDSALYLCASSLASGVKETQYFGPGTRLLVL.